The entry that follows covers one T cell receptor (beta chain) sequence. TCRdb redid the calling of the RT-PCR reads with MiXCR, one entry per CDR3 protein. The sample has about 90,000 distinct CDR3 sequences, about 48% seen once. The source of the sample is a study of patients and donors after allogeneic stem cell transplantation. The ends were cut back, 7 bases at V and 6 bases at J, with 9 bases in the middle. This CDR3 contains 10 residues. CDR1 and CDR2 (germline): SQVTM, ANQGSEA. The sequence came from a human donor who was either an allogeneic HSCT recipient or a stem cell or donor lymphocyte infusion donor (not recorded which). It is not recorded whose cells these are; they may come from a transplant donor. The rearrangement joins TRBV29-1 to TRBJ1-2; D not resolved. Source material: blood, either unsorted or a sorted T cell fraction (not recorded which). DNA of the CDR3: TGCAGCGCCTCGGTAGATGGCTACACCTTC. Translation: CSASVDGYTF.